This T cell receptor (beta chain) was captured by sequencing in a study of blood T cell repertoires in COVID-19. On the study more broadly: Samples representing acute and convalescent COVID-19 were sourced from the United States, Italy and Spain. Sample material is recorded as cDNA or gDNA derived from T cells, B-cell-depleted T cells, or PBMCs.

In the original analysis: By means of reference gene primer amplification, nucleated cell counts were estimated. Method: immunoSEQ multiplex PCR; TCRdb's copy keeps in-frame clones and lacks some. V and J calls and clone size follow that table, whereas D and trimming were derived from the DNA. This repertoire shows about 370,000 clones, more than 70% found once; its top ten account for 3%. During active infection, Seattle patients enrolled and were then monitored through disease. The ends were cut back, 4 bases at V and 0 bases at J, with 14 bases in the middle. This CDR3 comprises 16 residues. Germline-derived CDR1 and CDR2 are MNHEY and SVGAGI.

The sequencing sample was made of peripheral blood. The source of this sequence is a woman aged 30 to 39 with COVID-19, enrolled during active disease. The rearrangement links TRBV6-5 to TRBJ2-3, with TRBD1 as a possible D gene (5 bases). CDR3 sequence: CASSSADIPSTDTQYF. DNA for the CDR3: TGTGCCAGCAGTTCCGCGGACATTCCTAGCACAGATACGCAGTATTTT.